The sequence of this T cell receptor beta chain was determined in a study of Graves' ophthalmopathy and Graves' hyperthyroidism. General observations from the study: The model reached roughly 70% sensitivity and around 72% specificity for predicting ophthalmopathy progression.

CDR3 regions of TCR beta were amplified from RNA transcripts. RT-PCR in the first round used HTBI primers; a second-round multiplex PCR followed. One entry per CDR3 protein, called by TCRdb with MiXCR from the multiplex PCR reads. There are under 350,000 distinct CDR3 sequences in the sample; roughly 17% occur only once, and 12% lies in the top ten. This clonotype was detected many times. Its target is unknown. Pregnancy or lactation, uncontrolled infections and other autoimmune diseases were grounds for excluding patients. V dropped 1 base and J dropped 0; count of bases not matched to a gene: 19. The CDR3 covers 21 residues. Germline CDR1 is SGHNT and CDR2 is YYREEE (reference sequence).

V usage is TRBV5-4 and J usage is TRBJ2-7, with 10 bases identical to TRBD2. The origin of this receptor is an adult man with Graves' ophthalmopathy. The sequenced sample consisted of peripheral blood. CDR3 sequence reads: CASSLSVSEREGIFFSYEQYF. CDR3 bases: TGTGCCAGCAGCTTGTCAGTGTCCGAGCGGGAGGGCATCTTTTTCTCCTACGAGCAGTACTTC.